This TCR beta chain was identified in a study of blood T cell repertoires in COVID-19. Study as a whole: Acute and convalescent COVID-19 specimens originated in the United States, Italy and Spain. PBMCs, B-cell-depleted T cells, or T cells provided the cDNA or gDNA that made up the material.

The CDR3 runs to 12 residues. Per the germline V gene, CDR1 is SEHNR and CDR2 is FQNEAQ (reference sequence). V dropped 6 bases and J dropped 6 bases, with 10 bases sitting between them. Produced via immunoSEQ multiplex PCR; TCRdb's table is partial and in-frame only. The sample lists some 41,000 clones, around 82% occurring once. Sequencing input: peripheral blood. V is TRBV7-9 and J is TRBJ2-3, with D maybe TRBD2 (6 bases). This TCR was recovered from a woman of 80 years or more with active or convalescent COVID-19. CDR3 bases: TGTGCCAGCAGGAGGGACTCTGATACGCAGTATTTT. This gives the protein CASRRDSDTQYF.